Below, 28 T cell receptor beta chains from the same sample are listed, as sequenced in a study of OX40 agonist ivuxolimab in advanced cancers. Data came from immunoSEQ multiplex PCR; TCRdb stores just in-frame clones and leaves some out. The table lists over 70,000 clones, about 87% of them singletons, with 6.5% to 9% in the top ten. Material: CD4+ or CD8+ T cells sorted from blood, obtained in a trial of the OX40 agonist ivuxolimab. These receptors all stem from an adult with an advanced solid tumor such as melanoma, head and neck, liver or kidney cancer.

The chain uses TRBV5-1 and TRBJ2-5, with a tentative D call TRBD2 (5 bases). From germline, CDR1 is SGHRS and CDR2 YFSETQ. The CDR3 sequence is 17 residues long. V gave up 2 bases and J gave up 2 bases, with 19 bases separating them. The CDR3 region is CASSFVLEGPLQETQYF. DNA for the CDR3: TGCGCCAGCAGCTTTGTTCTAGAGGGCCCCCTTCAAGAGACCCAGTACTTC.

The CDR3 protein is CASSYSQQRNTIYF. The CDR3 region has the DNA TGTGCCAGCAGTTACTCTCAGCAGCGAAACACCATATATTTT. The chain uses TRBV6-5 and TRBJ1-3; D remains unclear. Germline CDR1 and CDR2: MNHEY and SVGAGI. V gave up 0 bases and J gave up 5 bases, with 8 bases separating them. The CDR3 is made up of 14 amino acids.

This clone appeared once. V and J are TRBV7-9 and TRBJ1-2, with D perhaps matching TRBD1 (5 bases). Germline CDR1 SEHNR, CDR2 FQNEAQ (reference sequence). The CDR3 consists of 14 residues. V lost 0 bases and J 4 bases, leaving 9 bases between the germline ends. CDR3 sequence reads: CASSLAARGYGYTF. In DNA form, the CDR3 reads TGTGCCAGCAGCTTAGCCGCGAGGGGCTATGGCTACACCTTC.

CDR3 bases: TGTGCCAGCAGTCGTATGTCCGGGACGGTAAACGAAGCTTTCTTT. It specifies CASSRMSGTVNEAFF. The rearrangement joins TRBV6-4 to TRBJ1-1, with a weak D call TRBD1 (5 bases). This CDR3 is 15 amino acids long. V lost 5 bases and J lost 8, with 21 bases in between. The germline V gene encodes CDR1 MRHNA and CDR2 SNTAGT.

This clone was recorded once. The V call is TRBV27, the J call TRBJ1-1, with D maybe TRBD1 (5 bases). The CDR3 extends over 14 amino acids. V lost 3 bases to trimming and J lost 1 base, with 9 bases between them. Germline CDR1 reads MNHEY; CDR2 reads SMNVEV (reference sequence). In DNA, the CDR3 is TGTGCCAGCAGTTTGGGGGGTACGAACACTGAAGCTTTCTTT. This gives the protein CASSLGGTNTEAFF.

The chain's CDR3 is CASSLDTTRDIQYF. Written as DNA, the CDR3 is TGTGCCAGCAGCTTAGACACCACCCGGGACATTCAGTACTTC. The chain employs TRBV7-9 and TRBJ2-4, with D unclear. The CDR3 runs to 14 residues. Germline CDR1 and CDR2: SEHNR and FQNEAQ (reference sequence). Trimming cost V 1 base and J 8 bases, with 12 bases left between them. Together with reference TRBV7-9 and TRBJ2-4, the CDR3 gives the full variable domain: DTGVSQNPRHKITKRGQNVTFRCDPISEHNRLYWYRQTLGQGPEFLTYFQNEAQLEKSRLLSDRFSAERPKGSFSTLEIQRTEQGDSAMYLCASSLDTTRDIQYFGAGTRLSVL.

The chain recombines TRBV5-1 with TRBJ2-5; TRBD2 agrees at 14 bases. Looked up from germline, CDR1 is SGHRS and CDR2 is YFSETQ. The CDR3 extends over 16 amino acids. Trimming took 0 bases from V and 5 from J; bases not matched to a gene: 3. CDR3 region: CASSLAGLAGVETQYF. As DNA, the CDR3 is TGCGCCAGCAGCTTGGCGGGACTAGCGGGAGTGGAGACCCAGTACTTC.

V and J are TRBV28 and TRBJ2-1; 7 nucleotides match TRBD2. The CDR3 has 13 amino acids. CDR1 is MDHEN and CDR2 is SYDVKM in the germline V gene. J was trimmed by 9 bases and V by 5 bases; bases with no gene match: 7. This chain's CDR3 is CASSLAGGGEQFF. The CDR3 DNA reads as TGTGCCAGCAGTCTAGCTGGCGGGGGTGAGCAGTTCTTC.

This chain links TRBV11-2 with TRBJ1-1; D is possibly TRBD1 (6 bases). Trimming stripped 5 bases from V and 7 bases from J, with 8 bases between. The CDR3 consists of 11 residues. Looked up from germline, CDR1 is SGHAT and CDR2 is FQNNGV. For the CDR3, the DNA is TGTGCCAGCAGCCGGGACATTGAAGCTTTCTTT. This gives the protein CASSRDIEAFF.

The chain couples TRBV9 to TRBJ2-5; D unresolved. Trimming shortened V by 4 bases and J by 4 bases, and 14 bases separated the two germline ends. This CDR3 region has 14 residues. Looked up from germline, CDR1 is SGDLS and CDR2 is YYNGEE. This CDR3 is CASSTRPVGETQYF. DNA for the CDR3: TGTGCCAGCAGCACCAGACCCGTCGGAGAGACCCAGTACTTC. Supplemented by reference TRBV9 and TRBJ2-5, the full variable domain reads DSGVTQTPKHLITATGQRVTLRCSPRSGDLSVYWYQQSLDQGLQFLIQYYNGEERAKGNILERFSAQQFPDLHSELNLSSLELGDSALYFCASSTRPVGETQYFGPGTRLLVL.

This chain uses TRBV19 with TRBJ2-2, with D possibly TRBD1 on 6 matching bases. V lost 5 bases to trimming and J lost 9 bases, with 16 bases between them. Germline-derived CDR1 and CDR2 are LNHDA and SQIVND (reference sequence). The CDR3 sequence is 14 residues long. The CDR3 protein is CASSLGAASRELFF. The CDR3 DNA reads TGTGCCAGTAGTTTGGGGGCGGCGAGCCGGGAGCTGTTTTTT. Based on the CDR3 plus reference TRBV19 and TRBJ2-2, the full variable domain is DGGITQSPKYLFRKEGQNVTLSCEQNLNHDAMYWYRQDPGQGLRLIYYSQIVNDFQKGDIAEGYSVSREKKESFPLTVTSAQKNPTAFYLCASSLGAASRELFFGEGSRLTVL.

This clone has just one count. This sequence joins TRBV27 and TRBJ2-7; TRBD2 agrees at 12 bases. The V gene end was trimmed by 4 bases and the J gene end by 3 bases; junction bases not matched to a gene: 1. The CDR3 consists of 14 residues. Germline loops: CDR1 MNHEY, CDR2 SMNVEV (reference sequence). The CDR3 DNA sequence: TGTGCCAGCAGTTCGACTAGCGGGGGCTACGAGCAGTACTTC. It codes for CASSSTSGGYEQYF.

This clone was seen just once. The V and J genes are TRBV5-1 and TRBJ1-2, with TRBD1 matching 9 bases. The CDR3 is 15 residues long. The germline V gene has CDR1 SGHRS and CDR2 YFSETQ. V dropped 1 base and J dropped 4; count of bases not matched to a gene: 5. The CDR3: CASSLTGQGIYGYTF. CDR3 nucleotide sequence: TGCGCCAGCAGCTTGACTGGACAGGGGATCTATGGCTACACCTTC.

V is TRBV10-2 and J is TRBJ2-1; no reliable D call. Looked up from germline, CDR1 is WSHSY and CDR2 is SAAADI. The CDR3 spans 12 residues. Trimming took off 4 bases at V and 7 bases at J, with 8 bases between the two ends. CDR3: CASSGGANEQFF. CDR3 nucleotide sequence: TGCGCCAGCAGTGGAGGAGCGAATGAGCAGTTCTTC.

The chain combines TRBV29-1 with TRBJ2-7, with D possibly matching TRBD1 (6 bases). Germline CDR1 SQVTM, CDR2 ANQGSEA. The CDR3 consists of 16 residues. Trimming removed 1 base from V and 6 bases from J, with 22 bases in between. The CDR3 region has the DNA TGCAGCGTTGAAGGGTGGATGGGGGCAGGGATGGGCGAGCAGTACTTC. It codes for CSVEGWMGAGMGEQYF.

Written as DNA, the CDR3 is TGTGCTGGCGGACAGGGGGCGAGGGAGCAGTACTTC. This encodes CAGGQGAREQYF. V gene TRBV5-6 combines with J gene TRBJ2-7; 11 nucleotides align to TRBD1. This CDR3 has 12 amino acids. Germline CDR1 is SGHDT and CDR2 is YYEEEE.

This clone appeared a single time. V is TRBV7-9 and J is TRBJ2-5, with 8 bases fitting TRBD2. There are 18 residues in the CDR3. CDR1 and CDR2 (germline): SEHNR, FQNEAQ (reference sequence). J was trimmed by 5 bases and V by 5 bases; bases with no gene match: 19. The CDR3 bases are TGTGCCAGCAGCACTAGCGGAGGGACCCCCCTTCCAGGGGAGACCCAGTACTTC. Residues: CASSTSGGTPLPGETQYF.

The table lists this clone with a few counts. V and J are TRBV20-1 and TRBJ1-1, with D unresolved. Looked up from germline, CDR1 is DFQATT and CDR2 is SNEGSKA (reference sequence). CDR3 length: 11 residues. V was trimmed by 5 bases and J by 5 bases, leaving 9 bases between them. The CDR3 sequence: CSAPGPTEAFF. The CDR3 DNA follows: TGCAGTGCTCCTGGGCCTACTGAAGCTTTCTTT.

This chain connects TRBV30 to TRBJ2-7; tentatively, D is TRBD2 (6 bases). Looked up from germline, CDR1 is GTSNPN and CDR2 is SVGIG (reference sequence). The CDR3 is made up of 14 amino acids. The V end was cut by 1 base, the J end by 2 bases, with 12 bases between. The CDR3 DNA follows: TGTGCCTGGAGTGCCGGGACTGGAGCCTACGAGCAGTACTTC. Protein product: CAWSAGTGAYEQYF.

This clone has just one count. The gene calls are TRBV18 and TRBJ1-2; D is possibly TRBD1 (5 bases). In germline, CDR1 is KGHSH, CDR2 LQKENI. The V end was cut by 6 bases, the J end by 5 bases, with 19 bases between. The CDR3 extends over 15 amino acids. In nucleotides, the CDR3 is TGTGCCAGCTCGCCGGTCCCGGCCGGGGGTTATGGCTACACCTTC. Translating it yields CASSPVPAGGYGYTF.

Only a few counts were recorded for this clone. The chain recombines TRBV15 with TRBJ2-1; D uncertain. V was clipped by 0 bases and J by 6 bases, with 12 bases between them. CDR1 is LNHNV, CDR2 YYDKDF, per germline (reference sequence). This CDR3 contains 15 residues. The CDR3 sequence is CATSRDRRLVNEQFF. DNA of the CDR3: TGTGCCACCAGCAGAGATCGGAGACTCGTCAATGAGCAGTTCTTC.

This chain links TRBV19 with TRBJ2-2, with 7 positions matching TRBD1. The CDR3 runs 17 residues. Germline values: CDR1 LNHDA, CDR2 SQIVND (reference sequence). Trimming at V came to 2 bases and at J to 0 bases, leaving 6 bases not matched to a gene. CDR3 nucleotides: TGTGCCAGTAGTATATTCAGGGGGATCTCGAACACCGGGGAGCTGTTTTTT. It is translated as CASSIFRGISNTGELFF.

The chain recombines TRBV6-5 with TRBJ2-7, with TRBD1 identical over 10 bases. V lost 5 bases and J lost 4; bases outside the gene matches: 8. Germline V CDR1 and CDR2: MNHEY, SVGAGI. The CDR3 is 15 residues long. The CDR3 sequence: CASSTGQGPSYEQYF. The CDR3 DNA reads TGTGCCAGCAGTACGGGACAGGGGCCATCGTACGAGCAGTACTTC.

This clone was counted only a few times. The CDR3 spells CASSLVSGREYGYTF. The CDR3 coding sequence is TGTGCCAGCAGCTTAGTCTCCGGCAGGGAATATGGCTACACCTTC. V gene TRBV7-9 combines with J gene TRBJ1-2, with D possibly TRBD1 on 5 matching bases. Trimming pared 1 base from V and 5 bases from J, leaving 14 bases between. The germline V gene encodes CDR1 SEHNR and CDR2 FQNEAQ (reference sequence). This CDR3 comprises 15 residues.

The chain recombines TRBV6-5 with TRBJ2-5; the D call may be TRBD1 or TRBD2 (5 bases each). The DNA end lines up better with TRBJ2-7; the J call may be wrong. Germline V gene lookup returns CDR1 MNHEY and CDR2 SVGAGI. The CDR3 covers 16 residues. The CDR3 DNA follows: TGTGCCAGCAGTTACTCCTCCGGGACGGCCTCCTACGAGCAGTACTTC. Encoded protein: CASSYSSGTASYEQYF.

The J gene is TRBJ1-1, the V gene TRBV13, with TRBD1 as a possible D gene (5 bases). Germline V CDR1 and CDR2: PRHDT, FYEKMQ (reference sequence). V was shortened by 1 base and J by 6 bases, with 15 bases between the two germline ends. The CDR3 covers 15 residues. Written as DNA, the CDR3 is TGTGCCAGCAGCTTAGCGGGCAGGGTTCTTCCTGAAGCTTTCTTT. It yields the protein CASSLAGRVLPEAFF.

The rearrangement joins TRBV9 to TRBJ2-1; 7 bases agree with TRBD2. J gave up 2 bases and V 0 bases, and 5 bases lay outside the gene matches. This CDR3 spans 16 amino acids. Germline lookup yields CDR1 SGDLS and CDR2 YYNGEE. In DNA form, the CDR3 reads TGTGCCAGCAGCGTAGATGGCGGGAGTCCCTACAATGAGCAGTTCTTC. This translates into CASSVDGGSPYNEQFF.

J is TRBJ1-1 and V is TRBV5-4; D uncertain. CDR1 is SGHNT, CDR2 YYREEE, per germline (reference sequence). The CDR3 contains 15 residues. Trimming pared 3 bases from V and 6 bases from J, leaving 18 bases between. CDR3 coding DNA: TGTGCCAGCAGCTCCTCATCACGGACCCACGCTGAAGCTTTCTTT. Its translation: CASSSSSRTHAEAFF.